This record covers a single T cell receptor beta chain. Its cognate antigen is unknown. With 8 bases removed from V and 0 bases from J, the gap between germline ends came to 11 bases. There are 13 residues in the CDR3. Germline V gene sequence: CDR1 MDHEN, CDR2 SYDVKM. It was with 60 Vbeta and 13 Jbeta primers that the PCR ran. The table came from immunoSEQ multiplex PCR; TCRdb's copy has only in-frame clones and leaves some out. The data show about 200,000 clones, around 83% seen once. The sample comes from a study of cytomegalovirus exposure and HLA in healthy donors. Study observations and caveats: Among TCR sequences, most were rare, though some public TCRs appeared in many donors. Analysis performed later found about 18,000 TCR beta sequences associated with HLA alleles at 0.05 false discovery rate.

The sequenced sample consisted of PBMCs. The chain is built from TRBV28 and TRBJ2-7, with D perhaps TRBD1 (6 bases). The clonotype was recovered from a man in his forties or fifties in good health and CMV-seropositive. CDR3 protein: CASVRGGSYEQYF. DNA for the CDR3: TGTGCCAGCGTCCGAGGGGGCTCCTACGAGCAGTACTTC.